Below are 24 T cell receptor beta chains sequenced from a single sample in a study of T cell changes during pregnancy in multiple sclerosis. Here immunoSEQ multiplex PCR was the method, and the copy in TCRdb shows in-frame clones only, minus some. Of 45,000 to 55,000 clones in the sample, 85% to 95% are singletons; the top ten hold more than 0.95%. Material: peripheral blood, obtained after pregnancy. These receptors were taken from a female donor with multiple sclerosis, enrolled in a pregnancy study.

The chain joins TRBV4-1 to TRBJ2-1; 9 bases are shared with TRBD2. Germline V CDR1 and CDR2: MGHRA, YSYEKL. The CDR3 is made up of 16 amino acids. V lost 3 bases, J lost 0 bases, and 3 bases stayed unmatched. CDR3 DNA sequence: TGCGCCAGCAGCCACCTAGCGGGGAGCTCCTACAATGAGCAGTTCTTC. Translation gives CASSHLAGSSYNEQFF.

The chain links TRBV7-6 to TRBJ1-1; D uncertain. CDR3 length equals 13 residues. The germline CDR1 and CDR2 sequences are SGHVS and FNYEAQ. The V end was cut by 1 base, the J end by 3 bases, with 6 bases between. The CDR3 region is CASSLVRDTEAFF. CDR3 sequence (DNA): TGTGCCAGCAGCTTAGTGAGGGACACTGAAGCTTTCTTT.

The chain has TRBV11-2 and TRBJ1-5; the match to TRBD1 covers 8 bases. The CDR3 sequence is 15 residues long. V dropped 4 bases and J dropped 3; count of bases not matched to a gene: 5. In germline, CDR1 is SGHAT, CDR2 FQNNGV. The CDR3 loop reads CASSSSGGNNQPQHF. In DNA, the CDR3 is TGTGCCAGCAGCTCCTCAGGGGGCAACAATCAGCCCCAGCATTTT. Together with reference TRBV11-2 and TRBJ1-5, the CDR3 gives the full variable domain: EAGVAQSPRYKIIEKRQSVAFWCNPISGHATLYWYQQILGQGPKLLIQFQNNGVVDDSQLPKDRFSAERLKGVDSTLKIQPAKLEDSAVYLCASSSSGGNNQPQHFGDGTRLSIL.

The rearrangement uses TRBV5-1 and TRBJ2-5; 10 nucleotides match TRBD2. V lost 0 bases and J lost 5; bases outside the gene matches: 1. Germline CDR1 and CDR2: SGHRS and YFSETQ. The CDR3 is 14 residues long. CDR3 bases: TGCGCCAGCAGCTTGGCGGGACTAGCGGAGACCCAGTACTTC. Protein sequence: CASSLAGLAETQYF.

The CDR3 loop reads CASSSVENTGELFF. In DNA, the CDR3 is TGTGCCAGCTCGTCGGTAGAGAACACCGGGGAGCTGTTTTTT. The chain couples TRBV18 to TRBJ2-2; D is ambiguous. Germline V gene sequence: CDR1 KGHSH, CDR2 LQKENI. This CDR3 is 14 amino acids long. Between the trimmed V and J ends, which lost 6 bases and 1 base, there was a span of 9 bases. Variable domain in full (rest from reference TRBV18 and TRBJ2-2): NAGVMQNPRHLVRRRGQEARLRCSPMKGHSHVYWYRQLPEEGLKFMVYLQKENIIDESGMPKERFSAEFPKEGPSILRIQQVVRGDSAAYFCASSSVENTGELFFGEGSRLTVL.

V is TRBV6-5 and J is TRBJ1-2; D might be TRBD1 (5 bases). Germline loops: CDR1 MNHEY, CDR2 SVGAGI. Trimming stripped 9 bases from V and 5 bases from J, with 13 bases between. The CDR3 extends over 12 amino acids. CDR3 in DNA: TGTGCCAGTATGGGGGGGGGTTATGGCTACACCTTC. Translated: CASMGGGYGYTF.

This chain uses TRBV18 with TRBJ2-1, with 9 bases that match TRBD2. The germline V gene encodes CDR1 KGHSH and CDR2 LQKENI. With 2 bases clipped from V and 7 bases from J, the junction kept 15 bases outside the gene matches. The CDR3 contains 18 residues. The CDR3 loop reads CASSPLVSGGTLGNEQFF. CDR3 nucleotides: TGTGCCAGCTCACCATTAGTTAGCGGGGGAACACTTGGAAATGAGCAGTTCTTC.

This chain connects TRBV16 to TRBJ2-5, with 7 bases that match TRBD2. CDR1 is KGHSY and CDR2 is FQNENV in the germline V gene. The CDR3 covers 15 residues. Germline trimming cut 0 bases from V and 2 bases from J; bases unmatched to any gene: 3. DNA of the CDR3: TGTGCCAGCAGCCAATCGGGGGGGGAGCAAGAGACCCAGTACTTC. Residues: CASSQSGGEQETQYF.

The V call is TRBV7-2, the J call TRBJ2-7, with a weak D call TRBD2 (6 bases). V shed 5 bases and J shed 0 bases, with 14 bases lying between them. In germline, CDR1 is SGHTA, CDR2 FQGNSA. This CDR3 has 15 amino acids. The CDR3 DNA is TGTGCCAGCAGCCCAGTGGAGGGCAGCTCCTACGAGCAGTACTTC. This gives the protein CASSPVEGSSYEQYF.

The chain joins TRBV21-1 to TRBJ1-6; the tabulated D call, TRBD1, remains unverified against the DNA. TRBV21-1 is a pseudogene locus. CDR3 size: 16 residues. CDR3 loop: CASSPGQGANNSPLHF. CDR3 in DNA: TGTGCCAGCAGCCCGGGACAGGGGGCCAATAATTCACCCCTCCACTTT.

V and J are TRBV9 and TRBJ2-2; 8 bases align to TRBD1. Germline-derived CDR1 and CDR2 are SGDLS and YYNGEE. The CDR3 loop spans 16 amino acids. V lost 2 bases and J lost 2; bases outside the gene matches: 5. Here the CDR3 reads CASSVETGGNTGELFF. CDR3 nucleotide sequence: TGTGCCAGCAGCGTCGAAACAGGGGGTAACACCGGGGAGCTGTTTTTT. Combining the CDR3 with reference TRBV9 and TRBJ2-2 gives the whole variable domain DSGVTQTPKHLITATGQRVTLRCSPRSGDLSVYWYQQSLDQGLQFLIQYYNGEERAKGNILERFSAQQFPDLHSELNLSSLELGDSALYFCASSVETGGNTGELFFGEGSRLTVL.

The gene calls are TRBV19 and TRBJ2-5, with 10 positions matching TRBD1. Trimming cost V 11 bases and J 7 bases; bases outside gene matches: 13. This CDR3 region has 14 residues. Germline CDR1 is LNHDA and CDR2 is SQIVND (reference sequence). Here the CDR3 reads CASRMTGGFMTQYF. The CDR3 DNA is TGTGCCTCGCGGATGACAGGGGGCTTCATGACCCAGTACTTC.

The chain links TRBV6-5 to TRBJ1-1, with 7 bases fitting TRBD1. Germline V lookup: CDR1 MNHEY, CDR2 SVGAGI. CDR3 length equals 15 residues. Trimming at V came to 6 bases and at J to 1 base, leaving 8 bases not matched to a gene. CDR3: CASRPTGQSNTEAFF. The CDR3 nucleotides read TGTGCCAGCAGGCCCACGGGACAGTCGAACACTGAAGCTTTCTTT.

For the CDR3, the DNA is TGTGCCAGCTCACCACTATCAGGCCAAGGTACAGCTCCCTATGGCTACACCTTC. It encodes CASSPLSGQGTAPYGYTF. V gene TRBV18 combines with J gene TRBJ1-2; D is ambiguous. From germline, CDR1 is KGHSH and CDR2 LQKENI. The V end lost 1 base, the J end lost 4 bases, and 22 bases lay between the germline ends. The CDR3 length is 18 residues.

The chain recombines TRBV6-5 with TRBJ2-1; 10 bases fit TRBD1. CDR1 is MNHEY and CDR2 is SVGAGI in the germline V gene. The V gene end was trimmed by 1 base and the J gene end by 5 bases; junction bases not matched to a gene: 5. This CDR3 is built from 16 residues. The CDR3, as DNA: TGTGCCAGCAGTTACTTTTCCGGGACAGGGGACAATGAGCAGTTCTTC. This gives the protein CASSYFSGTGDNEQFF.

Worth noting for this clone: One end of the junction fails to match germline, which may point to a read error. The CDR3 sequence is CASSVWDIVF. CDR3 nucleotide sequence: TGTGCCAGCAGTGTTTGGGACATTGTTTTC. The chain links TRBV6-1 to TRBJ2-7, with TRBD1 as a possible D gene (6 bases). This CDR3 has 10 amino acids. CDR1 and CDR2 (germline): MNHNS, SASEGT.

This chain connects TRBV18 to TRBJ2-3, with 7 bases matching TRBD1. The CDR3 totals 14 residues. With 0 bases clipped from V and 4 bases from J, the junction kept 1 base outside the gene matches. Germline loops: CDR1 KGHSH, CDR2 LQKENI. The CDR3 nucleotides read TGTGCCAGCTCACCACCGCAGGGGGCAGATACGCAGTATTTT. Translation: CASSPPQGADTQYF.

The chain links TRBV9 to TRBJ2-5; D is possibly TRBD1 (6 bases). Per the germline V gene, CDR1 is SGDLS and CDR2 is YYNGEE. V gave up 4 bases and J gave up 0 bases, with 13 bases separating them. There are 15 residues in the CDR3. CDR3 protein: CASSRGGPNQETQYF. The CDR3 nucleotides read TGTGCCAGCAGCCGAGGGGGACCTAACCAAGAGACCCAGTACTTC.

The chain uses TRBV7-6 and TRBJ2-2; 7 bases are a match to TRBD1. The CDR3 is 14 amino acids. V gave up 0 bases and J gave up 7 bases; unmatched junction bases: 2. CDR1 SGHVS and CDR2 FNYEAQ come from the germline V gene. CDR3 nucleotides: TGTGCCAGCAGCTTAGCGTCAGGGGGCGGGGAGCTGTTTTTT. The encoded protein is CASSLASGGGELFF.

The J gene is TRBJ1-5, the V gene TRBV7-2; 8 bases align to TRBD1. The CDR3 runs to 16 residues. Per the germline V gene, CDR1 is SGHTA and CDR2 is FQGNSA. Trimming took 5 bases from V and 2 from J; bases not matched to a gene: 8. CDR3 DNA sequence: TGTGCCAGCAGCCCCGACAGGGGTCAAGGCAATCAGCCCCAGCATTTT. Its translation is CASSPDRGQGNQPQHF.

The CDR3 sequence: CASSSLGGDNQPQHF. As DNA, the CDR3 is TGTGCCAGCAGTTCTCTAGGGGGCGACAATCAGCCCCAGCATTTT. This chain uses TRBV27 with TRBJ1-5; 7 nucleotides match TRBD1. The CDR3 extends over 15 amino acids. The germline V gene has CDR1 MNHEY and CDR2 SMNVEV (reference sequence). V lost 4 bases to trimming and J lost 3 bases; unmatched junction nucleotides: 6.

The V gene is TRBV6-1, the J gene TRBJ1-5; 10 bases map to TRBD1. V shed 7 bases, J shed 3 bases, and the junction held 6 bases outside the gene matches. The germline V gene has CDR1 MNHNS and CDR2 SASEGT. CDR3 length: 15 residues. CDR3 sequence reads: CASNQDRGINQPQHF. The CDR3 DNA sequence: TGTGCCAGCAACCAGGACAGGGGGATCAATCAGCCCCAGCATTTT.

The V call is TRBV14, the J call TRBJ1-3; tentative D call: TRBD1 (6 bases). Germline CDR1 and CDR2: SGHDN and FVKESK. Trimming shortened V by 5 bases and J by 2 bases, and 7 bases separated the two germline ends. The CDR3 loop spans 13 amino acids. In DNA form, the CDR3 reads TGTGCCAGCAGCTGGACAGCTGGAAACACCATATATTTT. Translation: CASSWTAGNTIYF.

This clone showed up just once. The rearrangement links TRBV6-5 to TRBJ1-1, with a weak D call TRBD1 (5 bases). Between the trimmed V and J ends, which lost 7 bases and 1 base, there was a span of 13 bases. Germline V gives CDR1 MNHEY, CDR2 SVGAGI. The CDR3 sequence is 14 residues long. The CDR3 DNA sequence: TGTGCCAGCAACTTCAGGGTATCGAACACTGAAGCTTTCTTT. It specifies CASNFRVSNTEAFF.